Given below is one TCR beta chain in context. The antigen remains unidentified. This sample was taken from a study of pediatric ulcerative colitis. Study details: Disease was pancolitis in several and left-sided in two, histology-confirmed.

Losses at the gene ends were 1 base for V and 6 bases for J; bases not matched to a gene: 7. The length of the CDR3 is 17 residues. CDR1 and CDR2 (germline): SEHNR, FQNEAQ (reference sequence). Repertoires were generated with immunoSEQ multiplex PCR, while TCRdb's copy carries only in-frame clones and drops some. The data hold about 36,000 clones, with 70% to 90% observed a single time. Before the diagnostic colonoscopy, ulcerative colitis patients were free of immunosuppressive medication. Colonoscopy and blood draw happened at the same time. Regarding the study as a whole: Compared with controls, ulcerative colitis showed greater blood-rectum clone sharing.

The material sequenced was blood. The sequence came from a girl aged 5-17 years with moderate ulcerative colitis. The chain employs TRBV7-9 and TRBJ2-2; TRBD2 agrees at 11 bases. CDR3 nucleotide sequence: TGTGCCAGCAGCTTAGACATTGGGACTAGCGGCTCCGGGGAGCTGTTTTTT. Translated, it gives CASSLDIGTSGSGELFF. Drawing the rest from reference TRBV7-9 and TRBJ2-2, the complete variable domain is DTGVSQNPRHKITKRGQNVTFRCDPISEHNRLYWYRQTLGQGPEFLTYFQNEAQLEKSRLLSDRFSAERPKGSFSTLEIQRTEQGDSAMYLCASSLDIGTSGSGELFFGEGSRLTVL.